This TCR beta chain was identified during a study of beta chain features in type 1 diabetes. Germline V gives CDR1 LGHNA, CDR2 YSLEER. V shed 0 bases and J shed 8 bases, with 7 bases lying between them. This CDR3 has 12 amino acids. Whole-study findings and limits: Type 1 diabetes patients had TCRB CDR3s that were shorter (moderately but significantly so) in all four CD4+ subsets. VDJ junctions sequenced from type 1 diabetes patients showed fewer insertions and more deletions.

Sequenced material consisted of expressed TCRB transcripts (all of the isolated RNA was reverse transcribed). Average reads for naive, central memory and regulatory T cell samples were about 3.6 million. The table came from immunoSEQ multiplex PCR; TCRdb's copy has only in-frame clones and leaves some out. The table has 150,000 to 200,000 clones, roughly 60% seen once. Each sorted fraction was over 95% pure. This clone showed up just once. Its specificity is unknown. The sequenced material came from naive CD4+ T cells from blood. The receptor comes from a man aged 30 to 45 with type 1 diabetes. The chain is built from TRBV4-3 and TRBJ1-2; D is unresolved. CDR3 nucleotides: TGCGCCAGCAGCCAAGATGAACGGGGCTACACCTTC. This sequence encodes CASSQDERGYTF.